Below, 30 T cell receptor beta chains from the same sample are listed, as sequenced in a study of cytomegalovirus exposure and HLA in healthy donors. The PCR employed 60 Vbeta primers together with 13 Jbeta primers. Repertoires were generated with immunoSEQ multiplex PCR, while TCRdb's copy carries only in-frame clones and drops some. The data show 95,000 to 150,000 clones, 80% seen once. Material: PBMCs. The source is a man aged 25-40 years in good health and CMV-seronegative.

The gene calls are TRBV27 and TRBJ2-7, with a possible D match to TRBD1 (5 bases). CDR1 and CDR2 (germline): MNHEY, SMNVEV (reference sequence). The length of the CDR3 is 16 residues. V was cut by 5 bases and J by 5 bases, with 22 bases left in between. The DNA of the CDR3 is TGTGCCAGCAGTCCGCACCGGATAGGGGTTAGAGACGAGCAGTACTTC. Protein sequence: CASSPHRIGVRDEQYF.

The rearrangement uses TRBV10-2 and TRBJ2-5, with TRBD1 as a possible D gene (5 bases). V lost 3 bases and J 4 bases, leaving 9 bases between the germline ends. The CDR3 covers 13 residues. Per germline, CDR1 WSHSY and CDR2 SAAADI. The CDR3 loop is CASSDRDGETQYF. The CDR3 bases are TGCGCCAGCAGTGACAGGGATGGAGAGACCCAGTACTTC.

The J gene is TRBJ1-6, the V gene TRBV5-1; the match to TRBD1 covers 7 bases. The CDR3 loop spans 15 amino acids. Germline-derived CDR1 and CDR2 are SGHRS and YFSETQ. The ends lost 0 bases at V and 8 bases at J; junction bases unmatched: 5. CDR3 in DNA: TGCGCCAGCAGCTTGGCCCTCAGGGGGTATTCACCCCTCCACTTT. Protein product: CASSLALRGYSPLHF.

The chain uses TRBV16 and TRBJ2-3, with 7 bases fitting TRBD2. CDR1 and CDR2 (germline): KGHSY, FQNENV. The CDR3 loop spans 15 amino acids. The junction had 3 bases not matched to a gene; V was cut back by 0 bases and J by 3 bases. The CDR3 nucleotides are TGTGCCAGCAGCCAATCGGCGGGGGTTACAGATACGCAGTATTTT. This encodes CASSQSAGVTDTQYF.

V and J are TRBV5-1 and TRBJ2-5, with TRBD2 identical over 7 bases. The J call could be wrong; TRBJ2-7 is a better fit for the DNA end. Per the germline V gene, CDR1 is SGHRS and CDR2 is YFSETQ. There are 16 residues in the CDR3. In nucleotides, the CDR3 is TGCGCCAGCAGCGTGGTAGGGGCGGGGGACTCGGTCGAGCAGTACTTC. It encodes CASSVVGAGDSVEQYF.

The DNA of the CDR3 is TGTGCCAGCAAGGGGTTTAACTATGGCTACACCTTC. This codes for CASKGFNYGYTF. The chain has TRBV2 and TRBJ1-2, with TRBD1 as a possible D gene (5 bases). Trimming pared 7 bases from V and 1 base from J, leaving 7 bases between. CDR3 length equals 12 residues. CDR1 and CDR2 from the germline V gene are SNHLY and FYNNEI.

The chain has TRBV28 and TRBJ2-7; TRBD1 matches 10 bases. The CDR3 is 15 amino acids. After removal of 6 bases from V and 3 bases from J, the junction contained 8 bases not matched to a gene. CDR1 MDHEN and CDR2 SYDVKM come from the germline V gene. The CDR3: CASSPLGDRGYEQYF. In DNA form, the CDR3 reads TGTGCCAGCAGCCCGCTAGGGGACAGGGGCTACGAGCAGTACTTC. The variable domain in full, with the rest retrieved from reference TRBV28 and TRBJ2-7, is DVKVTQSSRYLVKRTGEKVFLECVQDMDHENMFWYRQDPGLGLRLIYFSYDVKMKEKGDIPEGYSVSREKKERFSLILESASTNQTSMYLCASSPLGDRGYEQYFGPGTRLTVT.

The J gene is TRBJ2-2, the V gene TRBV11-2; tentatively, D is TRBD2 (5 bases). Germline CDR1 and CDR2: SGHAT and FQNNGV. The CDR3 loop spans 18 amino acids. V lost 1 base, J lost 0 bases, and 15 bases lay in between. The DNA for the CDR3 is TGTGCCAGCAGCTTAGCAACGTTCCGGGGAACGAACACCGGGGAGCTGTTTTTT. Protein product: CASSLATFRGTNTGELFF.

The V and J genes are TRBV27 and TRBJ1-2; 11 bases agree with TRBD1. After removal of 5 bases from V and 5 bases from J, the junction contained 7 bases not matched to a gene. The CDR3 has 15 residues. The germline gives CDR1 MNHEY, CDR2 SMNVEV (reference sequence). CDR3 sequence: CASSLGTGGRYGYTF. Here the CDR3 DNA reads TGTGCCAGCAGTCTGGGGACAGGGGGAAGGTATGGCTACACCTTC.

V gene TRBV6-1 combines with J gene TRBJ2-7, with a tentative D call TRBD1 (5 bases). The CDR3 is 15 residues long. Germline lookup yields CDR1 MNHNS and CDR2 SASEGT. Trimming took off 6 bases at V and 3 bases at J, with 18 bases between the two ends. CDR3 bases: TGTGCCAGCAGACCACAGGAGTACGGGTACTACGAGCAGTACTTC. Translation gives CASRPQEYGYYEQYF.

The CDR3 coding sequence is TGTGCCAGCAGTGACCGGACAGGTGAAGCTTTCTTT. Encoded protein: CASSDRTGEAFF. The genes are TRBV6-1 and TRBJ1-1; 7 bases map to TRBD1. Losses at the gene ends were 3 bases for V and 7 bases for J; bases not matched to a gene: 2. This CDR3 contains 12 residues. Germline V CDR1 and CDR2: MNHNS, SASEGT.

This rearrangement joins TRBV5-4 to TRBJ1-6, with 10 bases that match TRBD1. Germline-derived CDR1 and CDR2 are SGHNT and YYREEE (reference sequence). There are 16 residues in the CDR3. The J segment lost 5 bases and the V segment lost 5 bases, leaving 7 bases of the junction unmatched. The CDR3 DNA follows: TGTGCCAGCAGTGTGGCCGGGACAGGGGATAATTCACCCCTCCACTTT. It encodes CASSVAGTGDNSPLHF.

The chain uses TRBV5-5 and TRBJ2-3, with D possibly matching TRBD2 (6 bases). Trimming left V 1 base short and J 8 bases short, with 20 bases between. CDR3 size: 16 residues. Per the germline V gene, CDR1 is SGHKS and CDR2 is YYEKEE (reference sequence). The CDR3 loop is CASSLSPQGGSRTQYF. The CDR3 DNA follows: TGTGCCAGCAGCTTGTCACCGCAGGGAGGTAGTCGTACGCAGTATTTT.

This clone is medium-sized in the sample. The genes are TRBV10-1 and TRBJ2-3; 10 nucleotides match TRBD1. CDR1 WNHNN and CDR2 SYGVQD come from the germline V gene (reference sequence). Germline trimming cut 5 bases from V and 2 bases from J; bases unmatched to any gene: 4. This CDR3 has 15 residues. CDR3 residues: CASSSGTGDTDTQYF. In DNA form, the CDR3 reads TGCGCCAGCAGTTCCGGGACAGGGGACACAGATACGCAGTATTTT.

This clone came up a few times. Mismatch with germline at one junction end may stem from a read error. The chain carries TRBV6-1 and TRBJ1-1, with D possibly matching TRBD1 (5 bases). The CDR3 runs 13 residues. CDR1 is MNHNS, CDR2 SASEGT, per germline. The CDR3 DNA follows: TGTGCCATCAGTGACAGAAAGAACACTGAAGCTTTCTTT. Its protein is CAISDRKNTEAFF.

This rearrangement joins TRBV5-5 to TRBJ2-5; TRBD1 agrees at 7 bases. The CDR3 spans 15 residues. From germline, CDR1 is SGHKS and CDR2 YYEKEE (reference sequence). Germline trimming cut 4 bases from V and 4 bases from J; bases unmatched to any gene: 10. CDR3 DNA: TGTGCCAGCAGCCCCAGTCCAGGGGGAGTAGAGACCCAGTACTTC. This translates into CASSPSPGGVETQYF.

This chain joins TRBV6-6 and TRBJ2-7; possibly TRBD1 for D (6 bases). CDR1 is MNHNY and CDR2 is SVGAGI in the germline V gene (reference sequence). The CDR3 is 16 amino acids. The V and J ends lost 3 bases and 0 bases respectively, with 15 bases between them. The CDR3 protein is CASSYYGTPLSYEQYF. Written as DNA, the CDR3 is TGTGCCAGCAGTTATTACGGGACACCTCTCTCCTACGAGCAGTACTTC.

This clone was seen only once. The V call is TRBV7-9, the J call TRBJ2-2; 9 bases are a match to TRBD1. V was clipped by 5 bases and J by 3 bases; unmatched bases: 7. This CDR3 contains 16 residues. Germline values: CDR1 SEHNR, CDR2 FQNEAQ (reference sequence). This CDR3 is CASSPRDRVYTGELFF. The DNA of the CDR3 is TGTGCCAGCAGCCCCCGGGACAGGGTCTACACCGGGGAGCTGTTTTTT.

The sample holds one count of this clone. J is TRBJ2-3 and V is TRBV4-1; 9 nucleotides agree with TRBD1. This CDR3 has 18 residues. Germline values: CDR1 MGHRA, CDR2 YSYEKL. V gave up 0 bases and J gave up 1 base; unmatched junction bases: 8. The CDR3 DNA reads TGCGCCAGCAGCCAAGAAGGGGCCGGGACAGGGCGCACAGATACGCAGTATTTT. Its protein product is CASSQEGAGTGRTDTQYF.

This clone was observed once. V is TRBV18 and J is TRBJ1-2; D perhaps matches TRBD1 (6 bases). The CDR3 length is 15 residues. The V end was cut by 5 bases, the J end by 1 base, with 14 bases between. The germline V gene has CDR1 KGHSH and CDR2 LQKENI. The CDR3 DNA follows: TGTGCCAGCTCATCCGAGACAGGAAGTAACTATGGCTACACCTTC. Translating gives CASSSETGSNYGYTF.

The rearrangement joins TRBV5-8 to TRBJ1-2; possibly TRBD1 for D (6 bases). The CDR3 is made up of 15 amino acids. V was clipped by 2 bases and J by 0 bases, with 11 bases between them. Germline V gene data show CDR1 as SGHTS and CDR2 as YDEGEE. The CDR3: CASSFGGVSNYGYTF. The CDR3 nucleotides are TGTGCCAGCAGCTTTGGGGGCGTCTCTAACTATGGCTACACCTTC.

Concerning this clone: The germline gene is not matched at one end of the junction; a read error may be the cause. The chain links TRBV2 to TRBJ2-3; 7 bases are a match to TRBD1. Germline V gene sequence: CDR1 SNHLY, CDR2 FYNNEI. The CDR3 spans 14 residues. CDR3 residues: CASSEWDSIDTQYF. In DNA, the CDR3 is TGTGCCAGCAGTGAGTGGGACAGCATAGATACGCAGTATTTT.

This clone came up a few times. The rearrangement uses TRBV9 and TRBJ2-1; D is perhaps TRBD2 (6 bases). The CDR3 extends over 14 amino acids. V lost 4 bases and J 5 bases, leaving 13 bases between the germline ends. CDR1 is SGDLS and CDR2 is YYNGEE in the germline V gene. The CDR3 here is CASSPSSVHNEQFF. DNA for the CDR3: TGTGCCAGCAGCCCTTCTAGCGTCCACAATGAGCAGTTCTTC.

The J gene is TRBJ1-1, the V gene TRBV7-2; 10 bases fit TRBD1. CDR1 and CDR2 (germline): SGHTA, FQGNSA. The CDR3 totals 14 residues. V shed 3 bases and J 5 bases; nucleotides not matched to a gene: 3. CDR3 DNA sequence: TGTGCCAGCAGCTTGGGGACAGGGGCAACTGAAGCTTTCTTT. This sequence encodes CASSLGTGATEAFF.

The chain is built from TRBV6-5 and TRBJ2-7; TRBD1 aligns across 7 bases. The length of the CDR3 is 13 residues. The trim removed 4 bases at V and 2 bases at J, leaving 2 bases unmatched. Germline V lookup: CDR1 MNHEY, CDR2 SVGAGI. CDR3 protein: CASSWGTAYEQYF. The CDR3, as DNA: TGTGCCAGCAGTTGGGGGACAGCCTACGAGCAGTACTTC.

The chain couples TRBV4-3 to TRBJ1-2; 7 positions match TRBD1. Germline assignment: CDR1 LGHNA and CDR2 YSLEER. The CDR3 totals 16 residues. The ends lost 3 bases at V and 1 base at J; junction bases unmatched: 8. CDR3 sequence (DNA): TGCGCCAGCAGCCATGAAAAGGGGGCCATTAACTATGGCTACACCTTC. Translating it yields CASSHEKGAINYGYTF.

The genes are TRBV5-1 and TRBJ2-1; TRBD2 matches at 7 bases. Per the germline V gene, CDR1 is SGHRS and CDR2 is YFSETQ. The trim removed 5 bases at V and 7 bases at J, leaving 6 bases unmatched. The CDR3 contains 13 residues. DNA for the CDR3: TGCGCCAGCAGTCCCGGGACTACTAATGAGCAGTTCTTC. This codes for CASSPGTTNEQFF.

As to this clone: The junction differs from germline at one of its ends, possibly a read error. The chain links TRBV10-3 to TRBJ1-5; D call uncertain. CDR1 and CDR2 (germline): ENHRY, SYGVKD. CDR3 length: 12 amino acids. Here the CDR3 DNA reads TGTGCCCTCAGCGTCGGAGAACAGCCCCAGCATTTT. Amino acid sequence: CALSVGEQPQHF.

V usage is TRBV6-1 and J usage is TRBJ1-1; tentatively, D is TRBD1 (5 bases). The CDR3 totals 14 residues. The V and J ends lost 6 bases and 7 bases respectively, with 18 bases between them. Germline CDR1 MNHNS, CDR2 SASEGT. The CDR3 loop is CASSEVDSSSEAFF. CDR3 nucleotides: TGTGCCAGCAGCGAGGTAGACAGTTCGAGTGAAGCTTTCTTT.

The chain combines TRBV6-1 with TRBJ2-5; TRBD1 might be the D (6 bases). The end of the DNA is better explained by TRBJ2-7, so the J call may be wrong. Germline V gene lookup returns CDR1 MNHNS and CDR2 SASEGT. The CDR3 has 11 amino acids. The CDR3 sequence is CASRQGYEQYF. The CDR3 DNA follows: TGTGCCAGCAGACAGGGCTACGAGCAGTACTTC.